The clone carrying this T cell receptor (beta chain) was detected a few times. Its target is not known. This sample was included in a study of cytomegalovirus exposure and HLA in healthy donors. Study results and caveats: Certain indistinguishable V segments, among them TRBV6-2 and TRBV6-3, were excluded. DRB1 had the most TCR associations and HLA-C the fewest, a later analysis found, with rates varying by HLA locus. The likely explanation for a cluster of highly shared sequence variants was sequencing artifact.

PCR involved 60 Vbeta and 13 Jbeta primers. Assay used: immunoSEQ multiplex PCR; TCRdb lists only in-frame clones, some missing. The sample has some 140,000 clones; roughly 74% are singletons. Unmatched junction bases numbered 4, after V lost 8 bases and J lost 4 bases. The CDR3 is made up of 14 amino acids. Germline-derived CDR1 and CDR2 are ENHRY and SYGVKD. Donors counted as nominally healthy when sampled, yet unrecorded immune exposures were likely. Sequenced sample: PBMCs. The chain is built from TRBV10-3 and TRBJ2-1, with TRBD2 identical over 11 bases. The origin of this receptor is a man between 18 and 29 years old in good health and CMV-seronegative. CDR3 residues: CAIQTSGEYNEQFF. The CDR3 nucleotides read TGTGCCATCCAGACTAGCGGGGAGTACAATGAGCAGTTCTTC.